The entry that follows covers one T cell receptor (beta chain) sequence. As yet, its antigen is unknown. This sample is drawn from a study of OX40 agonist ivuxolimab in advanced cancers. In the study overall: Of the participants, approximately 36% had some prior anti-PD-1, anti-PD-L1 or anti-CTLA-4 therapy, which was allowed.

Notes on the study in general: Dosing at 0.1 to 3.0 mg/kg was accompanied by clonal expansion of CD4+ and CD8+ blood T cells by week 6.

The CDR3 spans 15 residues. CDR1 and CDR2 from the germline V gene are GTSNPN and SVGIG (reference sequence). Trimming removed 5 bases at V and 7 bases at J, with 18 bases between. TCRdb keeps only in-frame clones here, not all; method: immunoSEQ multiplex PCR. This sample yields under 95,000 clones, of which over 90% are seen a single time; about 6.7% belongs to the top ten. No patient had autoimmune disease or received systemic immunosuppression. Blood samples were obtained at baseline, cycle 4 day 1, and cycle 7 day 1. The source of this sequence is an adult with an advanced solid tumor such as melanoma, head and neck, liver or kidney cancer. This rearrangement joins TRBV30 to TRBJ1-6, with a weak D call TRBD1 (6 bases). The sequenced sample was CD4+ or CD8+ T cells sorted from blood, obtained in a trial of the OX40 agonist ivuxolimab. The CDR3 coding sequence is TGTGCCTGGCATCCTCTCCGGGACATCAATTCACCCCTCCACTTT. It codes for CAWHPLRDINSPLHF.